These 27 T cell receptor beta chains were sequenced from one sample in a study of T cell responses to AZD1222 COVID-19 vaccine (dated by TCRdb to the early 2020s). This specimen's time point label, per the study, means: about 28 days (+/-7) after the second vaccine dose. The method behind the library was the immunoSEQ multiplex PCR assay. In TCRdb, the immuneACCESS table is reduced to in-frame sequences with V and J assigned. These tables do not hold every clone; where another copy was compared, an unresolved V gene accounts for under half, and the others remain unexplained. Within this sample are around 99,000 clones, with 87% of them counted one time only. 4.5% to 5.5% of the sample rests with the top ten. The input for sequencing was peripheral blood, taken 28 days after the second AZD1222 dose. The receptors shown here come from an adult who received the AZD1222 COVID-19 vaccine.

This rearrangement joins TRBV5-6 to TRBJ1-2, with TRBD1 as a possible D gene (5 bases). The CDR3 is made up of 13 amino acids. Trimming took 3 bases from V and 2 from J, leaving 8 bases between them. The germline gives CDR1 SGHDT, CDR2 YYEEEE. CDR3 in DNA: TGTGCCAGCAGCTCCCGGGGGAACTATGGCTACACCTTC. It codes for CASSSRGNYGYTF.

The rearrangement links TRBV2 to TRBJ2-2; D is unresolved. The germline V gene encodes CDR1 SNHLY and CDR2 FYNNEI. The CDR3 has 14 amino acids. The germline V and J ends were trimmed by 2 bases and 7 bases, with 11 bases remaining between them. CDR3 amino acids: CASSEWQVNGELFF. CDR3 DNA: TGTGCCAGCAGTGAATGGCAGGTCAACGGGGAGCTGTTTTTT.

The chain has TRBV6-5 and TRBJ1-3; D might be TRBD1 (5 bases). Germline V lookup: CDR1 MNHEY, CDR2 SVGAGI. The length of the CDR3 is 15 residues. Trimming removed 5 bases from V and 0 bases from J, with 11 bases in between. The CDR3, as DNA: TGTGCCAGCAGTATGGACACCCGCTCTGGAAACACCATATATTTT. Residues: CASSMDTRSGNTIYF.

The rearrangement joins TRBV7-2 to TRBJ1-2, with TRBD1 identical over 7 bases. This CDR3 is 13 amino acids long. Trimming took 5 bases from V and 4 from J; bases not matched to a gene: 4. Germline V gene sequence: CDR1 SGHTA, CDR2 FQGNSA. Here the CDR3 reads CASSRGQSYGYTF. As DNA, the CDR3 is TGTGCCAGCAGCCGGGGACAGTCCTATGGCTACACCTTC.

Notes on this clone: Within the sample, other DNA sequences also encode this same CDR3. V usage is TRBV6-5 and J usage is TRBJ1-2, with D maybe TRBD1 (6 bases). The CDR3 covers 13 residues. Trimming took 2 bases from V and 4 from J, leaving 8 bases between them. The germline gives CDR1 MNHEY, CDR2 SVGAGI. The CDR3 DNA is TGTGCCAGCAGTTACGAGGGGGGCTATGGCTACACCTTC. This encodes CASSYEGGYGYTF.

J is TRBJ2-5 and V is TRBV27; TRBD2 aligns across 7 bases. The germline V gene encodes CDR1 MNHEY and CDR2 SMNVEV (reference sequence). V trimming: 4 bases; J trimming: 5 bases; junction bases outside the gene matches: 4. The CDR3 loop spans 13 amino acids. The CDR3, as DNA: TGTGCCAGCAGTTGGGGGGGGAGTGAGACCCAGTACTTC. It is translated as CASSWGGSETQYF.

This chain joins TRBV6-6 and TRBJ1-4; TRBD1 matches 7 bases. V lost 8 bases, J lost 1 base, and 4 bases stayed unmatched. From germline, CDR1 is MNHNY and CDR2 SVGAGI (reference sequence). This CDR3 contains 14 residues. The CDR3 DNA reads as TGTGCCAGCGGACGACAGGGAACTAATGAAAAACTGTTTTTT. It translates to CASGRQGTNEKLFF.

The DNA of the CDR3 is TGTGCCAGCAGTTTGGGCCGTGAGCAGTACTTC. This sequence encodes CASSLGREQYF. This rearrangement joins TRBV6-2 or TRBV6-3 to TRBJ2-7, with D unresolved. The CDR3 runs 11 residues. V dropped 4 bases and J dropped 7 bases, with 8 bases sitting between them. Germline assignment: CDR1 MNHEY and CDR2 SVGEGT.

CDR3 sequence (DNA): TGCGCCAGCAGCTACTCGCCCCCGGGACAAGGGACTCTTGAAGCTTTCTTT. As protein: CASSYSPPGQGTLEAFF. The chain carries TRBV5-1 and TRBJ1-1; tentatively, D is TRBD1 (6 bases). Deletions cut 3 bases from V and 7 bases from J, with 25 bases between. Germline V CDR1 and CDR2: SGHRS, YFSETQ. This CDR3 comprises 17 residues.

V is TRBV27 and J is TRBJ1-1; no reliable D call. This CDR3 has 12 amino acids. Germline V gene lookup returns CDR1 MNHEY and CDR2 SMNVEV (reference sequence). V was trimmed by 8 bases and J by 1 base, leaving 8 bases between them. In DNA form, the CDR3 reads TGTGCCAGCTGGGTGCCGAACACTGAAGCTTTCTTT. This sequence encodes CASWVPNTEAFF.

The J gene is TRBJ1-1, the V gene TRBV30, with 9 bases matching TRBD1. Per the germline V gene, CDR1 is GTSNPN and CDR2 is SVGIG (reference sequence). Trimming took 4 bases from V and 13 from J; bases not matched to a gene: 13. This CDR3 region has 13 residues. Here the CDR3 reads CAWTPGQGTLIFF. CDR3 DNA sequence: TGTGCCTGGACCCCCGGACAGGGGACTCTAATTTTCTTT.

This clone was seen once. The chain recombines TRBV6-2 or TRBV6-3 with TRBJ2-1, with TRBD2 matching 16 bases. Germline CDR1 is MNHEY and CDR2 is SVGEGT. V lost 6 bases and J lost 9; bases outside the gene matches: 14. This CDR3 comprises 18 residues. CDR3 protein: CASSPGTSGGGLRSEQFF. The CDR3 DNA reads TGTGCCAGCAGCCCCGGGACTAGCGGGGGGGGCCTCAGGAGTGAGCAGTTCTTC.

The J gene is TRBJ1-1, the V gene TRBV10-3; 10 nucleotides align to TRBD1. V gave up 4 bases and J gave up 4 bases; unmatched junction bases: 6. This CDR3 spans 15 amino acids. Germline V gene sequence: CDR1 ENHRY, CDR2 SYGVKD. CDR3 bases: TGTGCCATCAGTGCCCAGGACAGGGGGACCACTGAAGCTTTCTTT. Its translation: CAISAQDRGTTEAFF.

The V gene is TRBV25-1, the J gene TRBJ2-1; D not certain. Trimming left V 8 bases short and J 4 bases short, with 6 bases between. CDR3 length: 11 amino acids. Germline CDR1 and CDR2: MGHDK and SYGVNS. CDR3 nucleotides: TGTGCCAGCCAAGAGTACAATGAGCAGTTCTTC. This sequence encodes CASQEYNEQFF. The variable domain in full, completed from reference TRBV25-1 and TRBJ2-1, reads EADIYQTPRYLVIGTGKKITLECSQTMGHDKMYWYQQDPGMELHLIHYSYGVNSTEKGDLSSESTVSRIRTEHFPLTLESARPSHTSQYLCASQEYNEQFFGPGTRLTVL.

The chain links TRBV9 to TRBJ2-7; D might be TRBD1 (5 bases). Germline V gene lookup returns CDR1 SGDLS and CDR2 YYNGEE. V was trimmed by 3 bases and J by 5 bases, leaving 18 bases between them. The CDR3 spans 15 residues. CDR3 sequence reads: CASSARQSTSHEQYF. The CDR3 bases are TGTGCCAGCAGCGCCCGACAGTCTACGAGCCACGAGCAGTACTTC.

The genes are TRBV6-6 and TRBJ2-1, with TRBD2 matching 8 bases. Trimming removed 4 bases from V and 5 bases from J; junction bases left unmatched: 7. The germline CDR1 and CDR2 sequences are MNHNY and SVGAGI (reference sequence). The CDR3 covers 15 residues. The CDR3 is CASSWPTSAHNEQFF. The CDR3 nucleotides read TGTGCCAGCAGTTGGCCGACTAGCGCCCACAATGAGCAGTTCTTC.

The chain combines TRBV30 with TRBJ1-5; 9 bases align to TRBD1. Germline loops: CDR1 GTSNPN, CDR2 SVGIG (reference sequence). The CDR3 covers 15 residues. V lost 1 base and J lost 6; bases outside the gene matches: 7. This CDR3 is CAWSASGTGTQPQHF. In nucleotides, the CDR3 is TGTGCCTGGAGTGCATCCGGGACAGGGACTCAGCCCCAGCATTTT.

This chain joins TRBV7-2 and TRBJ1-2, with 10 bases that match TRBD1. Trimming took 3 bases from V and 7 from J; bases not matched to a gene: 5. CDR1 is SGHTA, CDR2 FQGNSA, per germline. There are 14 residues in the CDR3. CDR3 region: CASSFGQGEGGYTF. The DNA of the CDR3 is TGTGCCAGCAGCTTCGGACAGGGGGAGGGTGGCTACACCTTC.

CDR3 nucleotide sequence: TGCGCCAGCAGTGAGATAGAAGAGCAGTACTTC. Encoded protein: CASSEIEEQYF. V usage is TRBV10-2 and J usage is TRBJ2-7; no clear D gene. This CDR3 has 11 amino acids. Trimming cost V 2 bases and J 7 bases, with 6 bases left between them. Germline V CDR1 and CDR2: WSHSY, SAAADI.

This clone was counted a single time. This chain uses TRBV5-1 with TRBJ2-7, with D perhaps assigned TRBD1 or TRBD2 (5 bases each). Germline loops: CDR1 SGHRS, CDR2 YFSETQ. The CDR3 spans 13 residues. V was clipped by 3 bases and J by 0 bases, with 7 bases between them. CDR3 residues: CASSSGTSYEQYF. CDR3 coding DNA: TGCGCCAGCAGCTCCGGGACCTCCTACGAGCAGTACTTC. Supplemented by reference TRBV5-1 and TRBJ2-7, the full variable domain reads KAGVTQTPRYLIKTRGQQVTLSCSPISGHRSVSWYQQTPGQGLQFLFEYFSETQRNKGNFPGRFSGRQFSNSRSEMNVSTLELGDSALYLCASSSGTSYEQYFGPGTRLTVT.

The rearrangement joins TRBV18 to TRBJ2-1, with 15 bases aligning to TRBD2. Losses at the gene ends were 2 bases for V and 8 bases for J; bases not matched to a gene: 4. The CDR3 length is 16 residues. Germline V CDR1 and CDR2: KGHSH, LQKENI. CDR3 region: CASSPRTSGGADEQFF. The CDR3 DNA reads TGTGCCAGCTCACCAAGGACTAGCGGGGGGGCCGATGAGCAGTTCTTC.

This chain's CDR3 is CATTARDNSPLHF. CDR3 DNA: TGTGCCACCACGGCCAGGGATAATTCACCCCTCCACTTT. V and J are TRBV25-1 and TRBJ1-6; D might be TRBD1 (5 bases). Trimming removed 10 bases at V and 5 bases at J, with 12 bases between. The CDR3 has 13 amino acids. Germline V CDR1 and CDR2: MGHDK, SYGVNS.

The genes are TRBV7-6 and TRBJ2-5; 8 positions agree with TRBD1. The CDR3 has 16 residues. V lost 6 bases to trimming and J lost 2 bases; unmatched junction nucleotides: 11. Germline assignment: CDR1 SGHVS and CDR2 FNYEAQ. The CDR3: CASSSTDRGAQETQYF. CDR3 sequence (DNA): TGTGCCAGCAGTTCGACTGACAGGGGCGCGCAAGAGACCCAGTACTTC.

The rearrangement joins TRBV5-5 to TRBJ1-1; the D is unclear. Looked up from germline, CDR1 is SGHKS and CDR2 is YYEKEE (reference sequence). Trimming pared 4 bases from V and 0 bases from J, leaving 13 bases between. The length of the CDR3 is 15 residues. The CDR3 nucleotides read TGTGCCAGCAGCCCCCGGCGAGGGCTGAACACTGAAGCTTTCTTT. Translating gives CASSPRRGLNTEAFF.

This chain links TRBV19 with TRBJ1-2, with D uncertain. Trimming left V 6 bases short and J 4 bases short, with 21 bases between. This CDR3 has 16 amino acids. From germline, CDR1 is LNHDA and CDR2 SQIVND (reference sequence). The DNA of the CDR3 is TGTGCCAGTAGGGATATAGGACTCACTCATTTCTATGGCTACACCTTC. The encoded protein is CASRDIGLTHFYGYTF.

This chain connects TRBV29-1 to TRBJ1-3; D not certain. Trimming left V 0 bases short and J 2 bases short, with 8 bases between. Per germline, CDR1 SQVTM and CDR2 ANQGSEA. This CDR3 has 14 amino acids. The CDR3 DNA reads as TGCAGCGTTGAAGAGAGAGGACCTGGAAACACCATATATTTT. Its protein is CSVEERGPGNTIYF.

CDR3 sequence: CASSQVGEAYEQYF. CDR3 nucleotides: TGCGCCAGCAGCCAAGTAGGAGAAGCCTACGAGCAGTACTTC. The chain couples TRBV4-1 to TRBJ2-7; the D is unclear. V lost 1 base and J lost 2, with 9 bases in between. The CDR3 runs to 14 residues. The germline V gene encodes CDR1 MGHRA and CDR2 YSYEKL.